Listed below are T cell receptor beta chains from one sample, sequenced in a study of identifying expanded T cells in peripheral blood. Generated by immunoSEQ multiplex PCR, the TCRdb table keeps only in-frame clones and is missing some. This sample carries 50,000 to 75,000 clones, approximately 80% of them seen once, and the ten largest clones take around a sixth. Sequenced input: blood. These receptors were obtained from a person aged 18-70 years in good health. Each CDR3 is given with its conserved first and last residue. D genes are given only for firm matches. Rows give clone size only sometimes, using once, few, many, or a class for an expanded clone.

v_gene	d_gene	j_gene	abundance	CDR3nt	CDR3aa
TRBV4-1	.	TRBJ2-7	medium-sized	TGCGCCAGCAGCCTCGTCCAAGGTTACGAGCAGTACTTC	CASSLVQGYEQYF
TRBV7-2	.	TRBJ2-1	.	TGTGCCAGCAGCTTAGGAATTGGGGCCTACAATGAGCAGTTCTTC	CASSLGIGAYNEQFF
TRBV11-2	TRBD2	TRBJ2-1	.	TGTGCCAGCAGCTCCAATCTAGCGGGAGTTATTGAGCAGTTCTTC	CASSSNLAGVIEQFF
TRBV4-2	TRBD2	TRBJ2-5	.	TGTGCCAGCAGCCAAGATCAGCTAGCGGGAGAAGAGACCCAGTACTTC	CASSQDQLAGEETQYF
TRBV11-2	.	TRBJ2-7	.	TGTGCCAGCAGCTCAGATCCCGGGGGCGGGGAGCAGTACTTC	CASSSDPGGGEQYF
TRBV4-3	.	TRBJ2-3	once	TGCGCCAGCGGAACCGGGTTCGCCAGCACAGATACGCAGTATTTT	CASGTGFASTDTQYF
TRBV4-1	TRBD2	TRBJ2-1	.	TGCGCCAGCAGCCACCCCGGACTAGCGGTAGGTCCTTCCTACAATGAGCAGTTCTTC	CASSHPGLAVGPSYNEQFF
TRBV28	.	TRBJ2-7	.	TGTGCCAGCAGTTTAATGAGGTACGAGCAGTACTTC	CASSLMRYEQYF
TRBV29-1	TRBD1	TRBJ1-2	.	TGCAGCGGCTACAGGGGTGGCTATGGCTACACCTTC	CSGYRGGYGYTF
TRBV18	TRBD1	TRBJ1-1	.	TGTGCCAGCTCGCACAGACCCCGGGACAGGGCCACTGAAGCTTTCTTT	CASSHRPRDRATEAFF
TRBV11-3	.	TRBJ2-7	.	TGTGCCAGCAACGGCCAGGGGACCTACGAGCAGTACTTC	CASNGQGTYEQYF
TRBV5-6	.	TRBJ1-2	.	TGTGCCAGCAGAGATGCTGGGCCCTCAGGCGGCTACACCTTC	CASRDAGPSGGYTF
TRBV5-6	.	TRBJ1-1	.	TGTGCCAGCAGCTCCCCCTTGGGGGGCCTAATGAACACTGAAGCTTTCTTT	CASSSPLGGLMNTEAFF
TRBV29-1	.	TRBJ1-2	once	TGCAGCGTTGAGGAGGGCCCTCCTGCTAACTATGGCTACACCTTC	CSVEEGPPANYGYTF
TRBV19	TRBD2	TRBJ2-1	.	TGTGCCAGTAACTCCGGGACTAGCGGGAGATATGAGCAGTTCTTC	CASNSGTSGRYEQFF
TRBV2	TRBD2	TRBJ2-3	.	TGTGCCAGCAGACGGGGGGAGTACACAGATACGCAGTATTTT	CASRRGEYTDTQYF
TRBV9	TRBD2	TRBJ2-5	few	TGTGCCAGCAGCGGTGACGGACTAGCGGAAGAGACCCAGTACTTC	CASSGDGLAEETQYF
TRBV7-2	.	TRBJ1-2	.	TGTGCCAGCAGCAGACCGGGCCCCGAGTATGGCTACACCTTC	CASSRPGPEYGYTF
TRBV29-1	TRBD1	TRBJ1-5	.	TGCAGCGTTGGAGGGGGCCCCGGACAGCCCCAGCATTTT	CSVGGGPGQPQHF
TRBV19	.	TRBJ1-2	.	TGTGCCAGTAGTATTGGCCCCGCCGCCACCTTC	CASSIGPAATF
TRBV11-2	.	TRBJ1-4	.	TGTGCCAGCAGCTTAGCCGGTCCAACTAATGAAAAACTGTTTTTT	CASSLAGPTNEKLFF
TRBV5-6	.	TRBJ2-3	.	TGTGCCAGCAGCCATGTCGGGGACAGCACAGATACGCAGTATTTT	CASSHVGDSTDTQYF
TRBV5-8	TRBD1	TRBJ1-2	.	TGTGCCAGCAGCCCCGGACAGGTTAACTATGGCTACACCTTC	CASSPGQVNYGYTF
TRBV5-4	TRBD1	TRBJ1-4	.	TGTGCCAGCAGCCCGACAGGGAGAGAGGAAAAACTGTTTTTT	CASSPTGREEKLFF
TRBV6-5	.	TRBJ2-7	.	TGTGCCAGCAGTTACTCGACCACAGGGCTCGACGAGCAGTACTTC	CASSYSTTGLDEQYF
TRBV7-2	TRBD2	TRBJ2-1	few	TGTGCCAGCAGCTTAGAGGGGACTAGCAGACGCAATGAGCAGTTCTTC	CASSLEGTSRRNEQFF
TRBV30	TRBD2	TRBJ2-1	.	TGTGCCTGGACCAGACTAGCGGGGGCCAAGCAGTTCTTC	CAWTRLAGAKQFF
TRBV19	.	TRBJ1-5	.	TGTGCCAGTAGTATATCGAGGGGCAGCAATCAGCCCCAGCATTTT	CASSISRGSNQPQHF
TRBV4-2	.	TRBJ1-3	.	TGTGCCAGCAGCCAGAGCTCTGGAAACACCATATATTTT	CASSQSSGNTIYF
TRBV28	TRBD1	TRBJ2-1	.	TGTGCCAGCAGTACCCGAATGACAGGGAAAGACTACAATGAGCAGTTCTTC	CASSTRMTGKDYNEQFF
TRBV7-7	TRBD2	TRBJ2-5	.	TGTGCCAGCAGCTTGCTGGGTCTAGCGGGAGGGCCGGAGACCCAGTACTTC	CASSLLGLAGGPETQYF
TRBV10-2	TRBD1	TRBJ2-1	.	TGCGCCAGCAGAGTAGGGGGCGATGAGCAGTTCTTC	CASRVGGDEQFF
TRBV7-2	.	TRBJ2-1	.	TGTGCCAGCAGCTTTACCGGCACTCCCAATGAGCAGTTCTTC	CASSFTGTPNEQFF
TRBV10-3	TRBD2	TRBJ2-1	.	TGTGCCATCAGTGACAGCGGGGGGAACTACAATGAGCAGTTCTTC	CAISDSGGNYNEQFF
TRBV5-5	TRBD1	TRBJ1-2	.	TGTGCCAGCAGCCACCAAGACAGGGGCGCTAACTATGGCTACACCTTC	CASSHQDRGANYGYTF
TRBV9	.	TRBJ1-3	.	TGTGCCAGCAGCGTAACGGCAGCGTTGGTCTCTGGAAACACCATATATTTT	CASSVTAALVSGNTIYF
TRBV4-2	.	TRBJ2-1	.	TGTGCCAGCAGCCAAGATTCCAGCTACGACAATGAGCAGTTCTTC	CASSQDSSYDNEQFF
TRBV5-4	.	TRBJ1-2	.	TGTGCCAGCAGCTTGCCCCGGGTTCAGTCACGCGGCTATGGCTACACCTTC	CASSLPRVQSRGYGYTF
TRBV5-1	TRBD1	TRBJ2-4	.	TGCGCCAGCAGCTGGACAGGGGGCTCGTCCAGAAACATTCAGTACTTC	CASSWTGGSSRNIQYF
TRBV20-1	TRBD1	TRBJ1-1	.	TGCAGTGCTTGGAGACAGGGAAAAGCTTTCTTT	CSAWRQGKAFF
TRBV7-9	TRBD2	TRBJ2-5	.	TGTGCCAGCAGCTCATCCGGGACTAGAAGCTTCGAGACCCAGTACTTC	CASSSSGTRSFETQYF